Described below is a single T cell receptor beta chain sequence and its context. This clonotype came up many times. Its target antigen remains unknown. Per-base qualities were not stored, and no clone one base away is much larger. Library preparation used 5' RACE. TCRdb names Illumina HiSeq 2000 as the instrument used. Template switching introduced a universal primer binding site; the final cDNA contained a unique molecular identifier, enabling accurate counting of TCR cDNA molecules. Specific primers in the conserved constant-segment region were used to synthesize first-strand cDNA for the TCR alpha and beta chains. Each cDNA library was double barcoded, with a SMART-Mk sample barcode plus Illumina barcodes, to control for contamination. TruSeq adapter sequences and Illumina sample barcodes were added in two successive PCR steps. The TCR alpha and beta cDNA libraries were sequenced on the Illumina HiSeq platform using custom primers. On the authors' methods: MiGEC was used to process raw reads and extract unique molecular identifiers, and MiXCR was used to find CDR3 positions. Recombination models were inferred per individual with the repgenHMM and IGoR tools using an EM algorithm. The analysis of shared clonotypes was done with the tcR package in R, with sharing normalized by the product of cloneset sizes. Out-of-frame nonproductive sequences were analyzed to study raw recombination free of thymic and clonal selection effects. TCRdb trimmed the raw reads at Q25, called clones with MiXCR and kept productive beta chains. Every distinct CDR3 protein forms one entry, paired with its most common genes and DNA. The V and J calls were not made by the authors but by TCRdb's processing. The sample table records 280,000 or so distinct CDR3 sequences; approximately 8.5% of these occur just once. The ten most abundant clones make up 2.1% of the sample.

All donors were healthy Caucasians. The twin cohort comprised three pairs of female monozygotic twins, all aged roughly 18 to 30 years. Using Miltenyi CD45RO+ enrichment and human naive T-cell isolation kits, memory (CD45RO+) and naive T cells were isolated from PBMC. The source of the sample is a study of identical twins (dated by TCRdb to the mid-2010s). Broadly, across the study: The study deep-sequenced TCR alpha and beta repertoires from monozygotic twins, unrelated adults of various ages and cord blood to test whether fetal clonotypes persist. To rule out contamination, the twin experiments were replicated at different times with different library preparation protocols. Study-level results and caveats: A weaker excess of twin sharing was found in beta out-of-frame sequences because the signal-to-noise ratio was lowered by fewer shared sequences. Compared with coincidental sharing between unrelated individuals, an excess of low generation-probability sequences was observed among out-of-frame TCR alpha sequences shared between twins. Abundant cord blood beta clonotypes carried fewer insertions; young adult naive repertoires showed a weaker similar trend, while memory repertoires showed none. Zero-insertion analyses could be partly confounded by invariant T cells such as MAIT and iNKT, although diverse VJ usage argued against such confounding for most clonotypes. Out-of-frame TCR alpha sharing in monozygotic twins was systematically underestimated by recombination models, whereas sharing between unrelated individuals was in agreement with the recombination models. Conclusions relied on cross-sectional statistical analysis, since the same donors could not be followed over many years.

CDR1 and CDR2 are drawn from the germline V gene: MDHEN, SYDVKM. V is pruned by 6 bases and J by 5 bases, leaving 10 bases of the junction without a gene match. The CDR3 holds 15 amino acids from the cysteine to the phenylalanine. Solely the CDR3 DNA is kept, with 45 bases framed from the first base. A further study also used this sample, focusing on yellow fever vaccine responses in identical twins. That second publication adds: The T cell response to vaccination in identical twins was reported by the authors to appear partly convergent and partly personalized. In the study, vaccine-responding T cell clones were precisely tracked in identical twins.

Source material: memory (CD45RO+) T cells sorted from blood. This specimen's cell subset or site label, per the study, means: CD45RO+ enriched T cells. The V and J segments used are TRBV28 and TRBJ1-1; 9 bases in the junction line up with TRBD1. The sequence came from a woman aged 18-35 years in good health. The CDR3 region: CASRETTGGGTEAFF. In nucleotides, the sequence is TGTGCCAGCAGGGAGACGACAGGGGGAGGGACTGAAGCTTTCTTT.